The 10 T cell receptor beta chains below all came from one sample that was sequenced in a study of shared clonotypes between healthy human individuals. Here immunoSEQ multiplex PCR was the method, and the copy in TCRdb shows in-frame clones only, minus some. In the table there are some 1.1 million clones, 60% to 85% of which are singletons. The sequencing sample was made of memory CD4+ T cells from PBMCs. Subset specified: CD45RA-negative fraction. Receptors originate from a man between 18 and 35 years old in good health. Some clones in this sample may be carry-over from other donors' samples.

This clone is a singleton in its sample. The J gene is TRBJ2-2, the V gene TRBV7-3; D is perhaps TRBD2 (5 bases). V was cut by 5 bases and J by 6 bases, with 16 bases left in between. The CDR3 sequence is 15 residues long. The germline V gene has CDR1 SGHTA and CDR2 FQGTGA. CDR3 bases: TGTGCCAGCAGCCCCCGGGGAGATTTTCCCGGGGAGCTGTTTTTT. It specifies CASSPRGDFPGELFF.

Turning to this clone: The same CDR3 can be traced to other DNA sequences in this sample. The gene calls are TRBV7-3 and TRBJ2-2; D is uncertain. Germline V gives CDR1 SGHTA, CDR2 FQGTGA. Trimming removed 0 bases from V and 4 bases from J, with 3 bases in between. This CDR3 is 13 amino acids long. The DNA for the CDR3 is TGTGCCAGCAGCTTAACGGGCACCGGGGAGCTGTTTTTT. Its translation is CASSLTGTGELFF. The entire variable domain, with the rest obtained from reference TRBV7-3 and TRBJ2-2, is as follows: GAGVSQTPSNKVTEKGKYVELRCDPISGHTALYWYRQSLGQGPEFLIYFQGTGAADDSGLPNDRFFAVRPEGSVSTLKIQRTERGDSAVYLCASSLTGTGELFFGEGSRLTVL.

This clone showed up just a few times. The chain is built from TRBV20-1 and TRBJ2-7, with unresolved D. Germline V CDR1 and CDR2: DFQATT, SNEGSKA (reference sequence). V was trimmed by 1 base and J by 3 bases, leaving 4 bases between them. The CDR3 has 11 residues. This CDR3 is CSARVNYEQYF. Written as DNA, the CDR3 is TGCAGTGCTAGAGTCAACTACGAGCAGTACTTC.

The V gene is TRBV5-8, the J gene TRBJ2-5; D not certain. CDR3 size: 15 residues. Trimming removed 4 bases at V and 4 bases at J, with 17 bases between. The V gene's germline CDR1 is SGHTS and CDR2 YDEGEE. The CDR3 reads CASSPTGGNVETQYF. The CDR3 DNA is TGTGCCAGCAGCCCTACCGGTGGAAATGTAGAGACCCAGTACTTC.

This chain links TRBV28 with TRBJ2-3; 8 nucleotides match TRBD1. The J segment lost 4 bases and the V segment lost 4 bases, leaving 7 bases of the junction unmatched. In germline, CDR1 is MDHEN, CDR2 SYDVKM. CDR3 length: 15 residues. CDR3 sequence: CASSSPGGGADTQYF. CDR3 bases: TGTGCCAGCAGTTCCCCAGGGGGCGGGGCAGATACGCAGTATTTT. Complete variable domain (other parts from reference TRBV28 and TRBJ2-3): DVKVTQSSRYLVKRTGEKVFLECVQDMDHENMFWYRQDPGLGLRLIYFSYDVKMKEKGDIPEGYSVSREKKERFSLILESASTNQTSMYLCASSSPGGGADTQYFGPGTRLTVL.

The chain has TRBV28 and TRBJ1-1, with 7 bases fitting TRBD1. Looked up from germline, CDR1 is MDHEN and CDR2 is SYDVKM. The CDR3 consists of 13 residues. Germline trimming cut 2 bases from V and 7 bases from J; bases unmatched to any gene: 4. The DNA for the CDR3 is TGTGCCAGCAGTTTACAGGGGGGAGTTGAAGCTTTCTTT. Residues: CASSLQGGVEAFF.

In its sample, this clone was seen many times. The CDR3, as DNA: TGTGCCAGTAGTATGACAGGGAGGTTGGACGAGCAGTACTTC. It translates to CASSMTGRLDEQYF. J is TRBJ2-7 and V is TRBV19, with D possibly matching TRBD1 (7 bases). Per the germline V gene, CDR1 is LNHDA and CDR2 is SQIVND (reference sequence). The V and J ends lost 3 bases and 5 bases respectively, with 14 bases between them. The CDR3 runs to 14 residues. Complete variable domain (other parts from reference TRBV19 and TRBJ2-7): DGGITQSPKYLFRKEGQNVTLSCEQNLNHDAMYWYRQDPGQGLRLIYYSQIVNDFQKGDIAEGYSVSREKKESFPLTVTSAQKNPTAFYLCASSMTGRLDEQYFGPGTRLTVT.

V gene TRBV30 combines with J gene TRBJ1-2, with D possibly matching TRBD1 (6 bases). This CDR3 contains 11 residues. V was shortened by 5 bases and J by 5 bases, with 9 bases between the two germline ends. Germline CDR1 and CDR2: GTSNPN and SVGIG (reference sequence). The CDR3 region has the DNA TGTGCCTGGGACAGGCCATATGGCTACACCTTC. Translation gives CAWDRPYGYTF.

Details on this clone: The sample contains more than one DNA sequence encoding this CDR3. The chain recombines TRBV7-9 with TRBJ1-3; D is undetermined. The V gene lost 3 bases and the J gene lost 4 bases, with 4 bases spanning the gap. CDR1 is SEHNR and CDR2 is FQNEAQ in the germline V gene (reference sequence). The CDR3 contains 12 residues. The CDR3 loop reads CASSLTGNTIYF. In DNA, the CDR3 is TGTGCCAGCAGCTTGACAGGAAACACCATATATTTT. Full variable domain (rest looked up from reference TRBV7-9 and TRBJ1-3): DTGVSQNPRHKITKRGQNVTFRCDPISEHNRLYWYRQTLGQGPEFLTYFQNEAQLEKSRLLSDRFSAERPKGSFSTLEIQRTEQGDSAMYLCASSLTGNTIYFGEGSWLTVV.

V and J are TRBV18 and TRBJ2-4, with D tentatively TRBD2 (5 bases). The CDR3 length is 15 residues. V was trimmed by 1 base and J by 0 bases, leaving 7 bases between them. CDR1 is KGHSH, CDR2 LQKENI, per germline. CDR3 residues: CASSPLALAKNIQYF. DNA of the CDR3: TGTGCCAGCTCACCACTAGCGTTAGCCAAAAACATTCAGTACTTC. The full variable domain, its missing parts supplied by reference TRBV18 and TRBJ2-4, is NAGVMQNPRHLVRRRGQEARLRCSPMKGHSHVYWYRQLPEEGLKFMVYLQKENIIDESGMPKERFSAEFPKEGPSILRIQQVVRGDSAAYFCASSPLALAKNIQYFGAGTRLSVL.